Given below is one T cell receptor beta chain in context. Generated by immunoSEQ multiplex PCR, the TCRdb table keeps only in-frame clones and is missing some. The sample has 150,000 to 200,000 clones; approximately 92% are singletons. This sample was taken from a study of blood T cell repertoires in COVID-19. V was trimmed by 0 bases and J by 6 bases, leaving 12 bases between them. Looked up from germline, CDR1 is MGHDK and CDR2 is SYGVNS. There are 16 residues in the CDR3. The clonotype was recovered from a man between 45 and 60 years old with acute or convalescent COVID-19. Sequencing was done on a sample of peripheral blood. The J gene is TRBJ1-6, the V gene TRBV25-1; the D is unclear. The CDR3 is CASSEYGRGGNSPLHF. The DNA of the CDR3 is TGTGCCAGCAGTGAATACGGGAGAGGCGGTAATTCACCCCTCCACTTT. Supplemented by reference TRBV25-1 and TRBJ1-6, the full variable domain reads EADIYQTPRYLVIGTGKKITLECSQTMGHDKMYWYQQDPGMELHLIHYSYGVNSTEKGDLSSESTVSRIRTEHFPLTLESARPSHTSQYLCASSEYGRGGNSPLHFGNGTRLTVT.